These T cell receptor beta chains were read from a single sample in a study of blood T cell repertoires in COVID-19. Clones were sequenced by immunoSEQ multiplex PCR, and TCRdb holds only the in-frame ones, with some missing. The sample lists more than 150,000 clones; around 80% were seen once. The source material was peripheral blood. Receptors originate from a man younger than 45 with active or convalescent COVID-19. CDR3s include the opening cysteine and the closing phenylalanine or tryptophan. A D gene is named only where the DNA matches it firmly. The size field is filled for only some rows; it gives once, few, many or a size class.

clone size: few; J gene: TRBJ1-2; V gene: TRBV7-9; D gene: -; CDR3 DNA: TGTGCCAGCAGCTTCGTCGTCGGGGGAGTGGGATATGGCTACACCTTC; CDR3 protein: CASSFVVGGVGYGYTF
clone size: -; J gene: TRBJ2-1; V gene: TRBV7-2; D gene: TRBD2; CDR3 DNA: TGTGCCAGCAGCTTAGTAGCGCTAGCGGGAGCGGTTGAGCAGTTCTTC; CDR3 protein: CASSLVALAGAVEQFF
clone size: -; J gene: TRBJ2-7; V gene: TRBV7-8; D gene: TRBD2; CDR3 DNA: TGTGCCAGCAGCTTAGGGGGACTAGCGGGCTACGAGCAGTACTTC; CDR3 protein: CASSLGGLAGYEQYF
clone size: once; J gene: TRBJ2-3; V gene: TRBV4-3; D gene: TRBD1; CDR3 DNA: TGCGCCAGCAGCCCGGACAGGGCGGATACGCAGTATTTT; CDR3 protein: CASSPDRADTQYF
clone size: -; J gene: TRBJ2-1; V gene: TRBV9; D gene: -; CDR3 DNA: TGTGCCAGCAACGAAGTGGGGGGAAACTACAATGAGCAGTTCTTC; CDR3 protein: CASNEVGGNYNEQFF
clone size: -; J gene: TRBJ1-6; V gene: TRBV18; D gene: -; CDR3 DNA: TGTGCCAGCTCAGAGAGGGAGAGCTCCTATAATTCACCCCTCCACTTT; CDR3 protein: CASSERESSYNSPLHF
clone size: -; J gene: TRBJ2-1; V gene: TRBV6-2/TRBV6-3; D gene: TRBD2; CDR3 DNA: TGTGCCAGCAGTCTAGGACTAGCGAGCAATGAGCAGTTCTTC; CDR3 protein: CASSLGLASNEQFF
clone size: once; J gene: TRBJ1-3; V gene: TRBV3-1/TRBV3-2; D gene: -; CDR3 DNA: TGTGCCAGCAGCCGGGAGGGGGACTCTGGAAACACCATATATTTT; CDR3 protein: CASSREGDSGNTIYF
clone size: -; J gene: TRBJ1-1; V gene: TRBV11-2; D gene: TRBD1; CDR3 DNA: TGTGCCAGCAGCCCCTGGGGGGACAGCGTGTGGACTGAAGCTTTCTTT; CDR3 protein: CASSPWGDSVWTEAFF
clone size: -; J gene: TRBJ1-6; V gene: TRBV7-9; D gene: TRBD1; CDR3 DNA: TGTGCCAGCAGCCCCGCGGGACAGGGTCCGAGCTCCTATAATTCACCCCTCCACTTT; CDR3 protein: CASSPAGQGPSSYNSPLHF
clone size: -; J gene: TRBJ2-7; V gene: TRBV6-2/TRBV6-3; D gene: -; CDR3 DNA: TGTGCCAGCAGTTACAGTCGGTACGAGCAGTACTTC; CDR3 protein: CASSYSRYEQYF
clone size: -; J gene: TRBJ1-6; V gene: TRBV7-9; D gene: -; CDR3 DNA: TGTGCCAGCAGCTTAGTCCCAGGGATCGATAATTCACCCCTCCACTTT; CDR3 protein: CASSLVPGIDNSPLHF
clone size: -; J gene: TRBJ1-2; V gene: TRBV6-5; D gene: -; CDR3 DNA: TGTGCCAGCAGTTACTCCTTAAACTATGGCTACACCTTC; CDR3 protein: CASSYSLNYGYTF
clone size: -; J gene: TRBJ2-1; V gene: TRBV7-2; D gene: -; CDR3 DNA: TGTGCCAGCAGCTTAAAACGACTAGTTGAGCAGTTCTTC; CDR3 protein: CASSLKRLVEQFF
clone size: -; J gene: TRBJ1-2; V gene: TRBV20-1; D gene: -; CDR3 DNA: TGCAGTGTTCGTACTAACTATGGCTACACCTTC; CDR3 protein: CSVRTNYGYTF
clone size: -; J gene: TRBJ2-5; V gene: TRBV13; D gene: TRBD2; CDR3 DNA: TGTGCCACCGGAAAGCGGGAGCAAGAGACCCAGTACTTC; CDR3 protein: CATGKREQETQYF
clone size: -; J gene: TRBJ1-1; V gene: TRBV18; D gene: TRBD1; CDR3 DNA: TGTGCCAGCTCACCACCGACAGGGGGAAACACTGAAGCTTTCTTT; CDR3 protein: CASSPPTGGNTEAFF
clone size: -; J gene: TRBJ1-1; V gene: TRBV4-3; D gene: TRBD1; CDR3 DNA: TGCGCCAGCAGCCTTACCGGGACAGCGAACACTGAAGCTTTCTTT; CDR3 protein: CASSLTGTANTEAFF
clone size: -; J gene: TRBJ1-1; V gene: TRBV6-5; D gene: TRBD1; CDR3 DNA: TGTGCCAGCAGTTACGACAGGGGGCGATCGTTCACTGAAGCTTTCTTT; CDR3 protein: CASSYDRGRSFTEAFF
clone size: -; J gene: TRBJ2-2; V gene: TRBV6-5; D gene: -; CDR3 DNA: TGTGCCAGCAGGGGAGGAGCGAACACCGGGGAGCTGTTTTTT; CDR3 protein: CASRGGANTGELFF
clone size: -; J gene: TRBJ1-3; V gene: TRBV4-1; D gene: -; CDR3 DNA: TGCGCCAGCAGCCATCCAGGGTCAGGAAACACCATATATTTT; CDR3 protein: CASSHPGSGNTIYF
clone size: -; J gene: TRBJ1-5; V gene: TRBV12-5; D gene: -; CDR3 DNA: TGTGCTAGTGGTTCCGGACAGACTCATCAGCCCCAGCATTTT; CDR3 protein: CASGSGQTHQPQHF
clone size: -; J gene: TRBJ1-3; V gene: TRBV5-8; D gene: -; CDR3 DNA: TGTGCCAGCAGCTTGGGGGGGGACGCGTGGAGCTCTGGAAACACCATATATTTT; CDR3 protein: CASSLGGDAWSSGNTIYF
clone size: few; J gene: TRBJ2-3; V gene: TRBV6-4; D gene: TRBD2; CDR3 DNA: TGTGCCAGCAGTGACTCAACGAGCGGGGGCACAGATACGCAGTATTTT; CDR3 protein: CASSDSTSGGTDTQYF
clone size: -; J gene: TRBJ1-1; V gene: TRBV19; D gene: -; CDR3 DNA: TGTGCCAGTAGTATTCAGGGGAACACTGAAGCTTTCTTT; CDR3 protein: CASSIQGNTEAFF
clone size: -; J gene: TRBJ2-2; V gene: TRBV9; D gene: -; CDR3 DNA: TGTGCCAGCAGCCCTAGACGACAGGACACCGGGGAGCTGTTTTTT; CDR3 protein: CASSPRRQDTGELFF
clone size: -; J gene: TRBJ1-4; V gene: TRBV14; D gene: -; CDR3 DNA: TGTGCCAGCAGCCTAGGCGGGATCACTAATGAAAAACTGTTTTTT; CDR3 protein: CASSLGGITNEKLFF
clone size: -; J gene: TRBJ2-7; V gene: TRBV4-1; D gene: TRBD1; CDR3 DNA: TGCGCCAGCAGCCACCCGGGACAGGGACCCTACGAGCAGTACTTC; CDR3 protein: CASSHPGQGPYEQYF
clone size: -; J gene: TRBJ1-2; V gene: TRBV6-5; D gene: TRBD1; CDR3 DNA: TGTGCCAGCAGACCGGGACAGGGGACACCTGGCTACACCTTC; CDR3 protein: CASRPGQGTPGYTF
clone size: many; J gene: TRBJ1-5; V gene: TRBV27; D gene: TRBD1; CDR3 DNA: TGTGCCAGCAGCTCCGGACAGGGAGGGTATCAGCCCCAGCATTTT; CDR3 protein: CASSSGQGGYQPQHF
clone size: -; J gene: TRBJ2-3; V gene: TRBV11-2; D gene: -; CDR3 DNA: TGTGCCAGCAGGCCTGGGGAGGATACGCAGTATTTT; CDR3 protein: CASRPGEDTQYF
clone size: -; J gene: TRBJ2-3; V gene: TRBV9; D gene: TRBD2; CDR3 DNA: TGTGCCAGCAGCCCCGCGAGCGGGGGACTTGGAGATACGCAGTATTTT; CDR3 protein: CASSPASGGLGDTQYF
clone size: -; J gene: TRBJ1-1; V gene: TRBV7-2; D gene: -; CDR3 DNA: TGTGCCAGCAGCTCCCAACAGAGGAACACTGAAGCTTTCTTT; CDR3 protein: CASSSQQRNTEAFF
clone size: -; J gene: TRBJ1-1; V gene: TRBV18; D gene: -; CDR3 DNA: TGTGCCAGCTCGCCCCGAATCCCCGGGGTCGGCACTGAAGCTTTCTTT; CDR3 protein: CASSPRIPGVGTEAFF
clone size: -; J gene: TRBJ2-1; V gene: TRBV13; D gene: -; CDR3 DNA: TGTGCCAGCAGCTTAGTGGCAGGCCGGGGCAATGAGCAGTTCTTC; CDR3 protein: CASSLVAGRGNEQFF
clone size: -; J gene: TRBJ1-1; V gene: TRBV5-6; D gene: -; CDR3 DNA: TGTGCCAGCAGCCTGCAGATAGGAGTTGAAGCTTTCTTT; CDR3 protein: CASSLQIGVEAFF
clone size: -; J gene: TRBJ1-2; V gene: TRBV6-5; D gene: TRBD1; CDR3 DNA: TGTGCCAGCAGCCCCGAGAGGGACAGGGGTGGAGGCTACACCTTC; CDR3 protein: CASSPERDRGGGYTF
clone size: -; J gene: TRBJ1-3; V gene: TRBV29-1; D gene: -; CDR3 DNA: TGCAGCGTTGAGAACGAGGGGGAGAGACGCTCTGGAAACACCATATATTTT; CDR3 protein: CSVENEGERRSGNTIYF
clone size: -; J gene: TRBJ2-7; V gene: TRBV9; D gene: TRBD2; CDR3 DNA: TGTGCCAGCAGCCTGGGACTAGCGGGTGCCTACGAGCAGTACTTC; CDR3 protein: CASSLGLAGAYEQYF
clone size: -; J gene: TRBJ1-5; V gene: TRBV3-1/TRBV3-2; D gene: -; CDR3 DNA: TGTGCCAGCAGCCAAAGTGTCCGGGGGGGTTTTAGCAATCAGCCCCAGCATTTT; CDR3 protein: CASSQSVRGGFSNQPQHF
clone size: -; J gene: TRBJ1-3; V gene: TRBV18; D gene: -; CDR3 DNA: TGTGCCAGCTCACCACCGGGCTTCTCTGGAAACACCATATATTTT; CDR3 protein: CASSPPGFSGNTIYF
clone size: -; J gene: TRBJ2-1; V gene: TRBV6-4; D gene: TRBD2; CDR3 DNA: TGTGCCAGCAGTGACGTAAGCGGGGCTTACAATGAGCAGTTCTTC; CDR3 protein: CASSDVSGAYNEQFF
clone size: few; J gene: TRBJ1-2; V gene: TRBV9; D gene: -; CDR3 DNA: TGTGCCAGCAGCGTAGCAGACAGAGACTATGGCTACACCTTC; CDR3 protein: CASSVADRDYGYTF
clone size: -; J gene: TRBJ1-6; V gene: TRBV30; D gene: TRBD1; CDR3 DNA: TGTGCCTGGAAGACAGGGGCTAAGGGGCCGTCGAGCTCCTATAATTCACCCCTCCACTTT; CDR3 protein: CAWKTGAKGPSSSYNSPLHF
clone size: -; J gene: TRBJ1-1; V gene: TRBV12-3/TRBV12-4; D gene: -; CDR3 DNA: TGTGCCAGCAGTTTATACATCGGGGGAGCCGCTTTCTTT; CDR3 protein: CASSLYIGGAAFF
clone size: -; J gene: TRBJ1-5; V gene: TRBV3-1/TRBV3-2; D gene: -; CDR3 DNA: TGTGCCAGCAGCCAAAGAGGCGGAGATCAGCCCCAGCATTTT; CDR3 protein: CASSQRGGDQPQHF
clone size: -; J gene: TRBJ1-1; V gene: TRBV6-6; D gene: -; CDR3 DNA: TGTGCCAGCAGTTACTCCAGGGGGAACACTGAAGCTTTCTTT; CDR3 protein: CASSYSRGNTEAFF
clone size: -; J gene: TRBJ1-5; V gene: TRBV4-3; D gene: -; CDR3 DNA: TGCGCCAGCAGCCCGACCAGCGCGGGTGTGGGGCAGCCCCAGCATTTT; CDR3 protein: CASSPTSAGVGQPQHF
clone size: -; J gene: TRBJ2-5; V gene: TRBV30; D gene: TRBD1; CDR3 DNA: TGTGCCTGGAGCAGGACAGGGTCGGGGGAGACCCAGTACTTC; CDR3 protein: CAWSRTGSGETQYF
clone size: -; J gene: TRBJ2-5; V gene: TRBV4-1; D gene: TRBD1; CDR3 DNA: TGCGCCAGCAGAAGACAGGGGGTTCAAGAGACCCAGTACTTC; CDR3 protein: CASRRQGVQETQYF
clone size: -; J gene: TRBJ2-2; V gene: TRBV5-1; D gene: -; CDR3 DNA: TGCGCCAGCAGCTCCGTGGACATTCGCACCGGGGAGCTGTTTTTT; CDR3 protein: CASSSVDIRTGELFF
clone size: -; J gene: TRBJ1-2; V gene: TRBV30; D gene: -; CDR3 DNA: TGTGCCTGGAGTAAAAGGGGATCTTGGGATGGCTACACCTTC; CDR3 protein: CAWSKRGSWDGYTF
clone size: -; J gene: TRBJ1-2; V gene: TRBV5-4; D gene: TRBD1; CDR3 DNA: TGTGCCAGCAGCACGCAGACAGGGGCTAACTATGGCTACACCTTC; CDR3 protein: CASSTQTGANYGYTF
clone size: -; J gene: TRBJ1-2; V gene: TRBV2; D gene: -; CDR3 DNA: TGTGCCAGCATTTCGGCAAGAGGAGACTATGGCTACACCTTC; CDR3 protein: CASISARGDYGYTF
clone size: -; J gene: TRBJ1-2; V gene: TRBV28; D gene: TRBD1; CDR3 DNA: TGTGCCAGCAGCCTCGAGGACAGGGGTAATGGCTACACCTTC; CDR3 protein: CASSLEDRGNGYTF
clone size: -; J gene: TRBJ2-4; V gene: TRBV7-9; D gene: TRBD1; CDR3 DNA: TGTGCCAGCAGCTTAGTTCTGGGGGACAGGGGGCTGGTAAACATTCAGTACTTC; CDR3 protein: CASSLVLGDRGLVNIQYF
clone size: -; J gene: TRBJ2-5; V gene: TRBV6-8; D gene: -; CDR3 DNA: TGTGCCAGCAGTGCCTCCAAGGGAGCGGAGGGCTGTGAGACCCAGTACTTC; CDR3 protein: CASSASKGAEGCETQYF
clone size: few; J gene: TRBJ2-7; V gene: TRBV23-1; D gene: TRBD1; CDR3 DNA: TGCGCCAGCAGTCAAGCCACAGGGGGCGGGTACGAGCAGTACTTC; CDR3 protein: CASSQATGGGYEQYF
clone size: -; J gene: TRBJ2-7; V gene: TRBV29-1; D gene: TRBD2; CDR3 DNA: TGCAGCGTCCGGACTAGCGGGACTTACGAGCAGTACTTC; CDR3 protein: CSVRTSGTYEQYF
clone size: -; J gene: TRBJ2-2; V gene: TRBV6-4; D gene: -; CDR3 DNA: TGTGCCAGCAGTGCCGGGGGTAACACCGGGGAGCTGTTTTTT; CDR3 protein: CASSAGGNTGELFF